This T cell receptor (beta chain) was found in a study of blood T cell repertoires in COVID-19. In the study overall: Samples taken during acute and convalescent COVID-19 were collected in the United States, Italy and Spain. PBMCs, B-cell-depleted T cells, or T cells were the source of the cDNA or gDNA that made up the material.

This clone showed up many times. As originally analysed: The assay estimated nucleated cells by amplifying reference gene primers. Clones were sequenced by immunoSEQ multiplex PCR, and TCRdb holds only the in-frame ones, with some missing. D and trimming were read from the DNA, whereas the V and J calls and clone size are those reported in that table. The sample includes 200,000 to 250,000 clones, approximately 83% seen only once; the top ten take more than 2.5%. Trimming left V 2 bases short and J 8 bases short, with 16 bases between. The germline CDR1 and CDR2 sequences are SNHLY and FYNNEI. This CDR3 contains 16 residues.

The origin of this receptor is a woman in her 30s who had recovered from COVID-19. This rearrangement joins TRBV2 to TRBJ1-6; D perhaps matches TRBD1 (5 bases). Sequencing input: peripheral blood. The CDR3 sequence is CASSEKAGGVDSPLHF. In DNA form, the CDR3 reads TGTGCCAGCAGTGAAAAGGCCGGGGGAGTTGATTCACCCCTCCACTTT.